The next 30 T cell receptor beta chains were all read from a single sample in a study of early T cells in non-severe SARS-CoV-2 infection. A single record per CDR3 protein comes from TCRdb applying MiXCR to the 5' RACE reads. This sample has some 71,000 distinct CDR3 sequences, with roughly an eighth found just once. The sequencing input was whole blood. All receptors derive from an adult who was a healthcare worker with PCR-confirmed SARS-CoV-2 infection or an uninfected control (not recorded which).

This clonotype has a handful of counts. Its ends do not fully match the called genes, so a read error is possible. The chain joins TRBV6-1 to TRBJ1-2; possible D gene TRBD1, 5 bases. The CDR3 covers 14 residues. Germline V CDR1 and CDR2: MNHNS, SASEGT. The CDR3 DNA is TGTGCCAGCAGTGTTGATGGGGACCCGGGACCTAACATCTTC. Translating gives CASSVDGDPGPNIF.

The chain joins TRBV7-9 to TRBJ2-3; a weak D match, TRBD1 (6 bases). Trimming took 5 bases from V and 2 from J, leaving 14 bases between them. The CDR3 is 15 amino acids. Germline assignment: CDR1 SEHNR and CDR2 FQNEAQ (reference sequence). In DNA form, the CDR3 reads TGTGCCAGCAGCGCGTGGACAGTCTACACAGATACGCAGTATTTT. Translating gives CASSAWTVYTDTQYF.

This clonotype has a count of ten or more. The V call is TRBV11-2, the J call TRBJ2-3, with 10 bases identical to TRBD2. Germline loops: CDR1 SGHAT, CDR2 FQNNGV. The ends lost 1 base at V and 0 bases at J; junction bases unmatched: 4. The CDR3 has 17 residues. CDR3 amino acids: CASSLVVAGGSTDTQYF. The CDR3 DNA follows: TGTGCCAGCAGCTTAGTGGTAGCGGGGGGTAGCACAGATACGCAGTATTTT.

In its sample, this clonotype was seen many times. The chain employs TRBV7-3 and TRBJ2-2, with 9 bases aligning to TRBD1. Germline CDR1 reads SGHTA; CDR2 reads FQGTGA. The junction had 7 bases not matched to a gene; V was cut back by 5 bases and J by 3 bases. There are 16 residues in the CDR3. Written as DNA, the CDR3 is TGTGCCAGCAGCCCCAGGACAGGGGCGCACACCGGGGAGCTGTTTTTT. Its translation is CASSPRTGAHTGELFF.

This clonotype was counted only a few times. The chain joins TRBV6-2 or TRBV6-3 to TRBJ2-1, with 13 bases aligning to TRBD2. Looked up from germline, CDR1 is MNHEY and CDR2 is SVGEGT. The CDR3 extends over 14 amino acids. J lost 9 bases, V lost 6 bases, and 5 bases had no gene match. This CDR3 is CASRGLAGAGEQFF. CDR3 sequence (DNA): TGTGCCAGCAGAGGACTAGCGGGGGCTGGTGAGCAGTTCTTC.

Details on this clonotype: Its ends do not fully match the called genes, so a read error is possible. The V and J genes are TRBV20-1 and TRBJ1-1, with 9 bases identical to TRBD1. Per germline, CDR1 DFQATT and CDR2 SNEGSKA (reference sequence). The CDR3 is made up of 14 amino acids. This chain's CDR3 is CSARRQGQGYEVFF. The CDR3 nucleotides read TGCAGTGCCCGGAGGCAGGGACAGGGCTATGAAGTTTTCTTT.

The chain uses TRBV7-8 and TRBJ2-7; TRBD2 is a possible D gene (6 bases). V dropped 2 bases and J dropped 6 bases, with 14 bases sitting between them. Germline values: CDR1 SGHVS, CDR2 FQNEAQ. The CDR3 covers 14 residues. CDR3 loop: CASSLLAGGSEQYF. CDR3 DNA: TGTGCCAGCAGCTTACTTGCAGGAGGGAGCGAGCAGTACTTC.

The chain uses TRBV28 and TRBJ1-2; 9 nucleotides align to TRBD1. CDR3 size: 14 residues. Trimming at V came to 5 bases and at J to 7 bases, leaving 8 bases not matched to a gene. The germline V gene encodes CDR1 MDHEN and CDR2 SYDVKM. In DNA form, the CDR3 reads TGTGCCAGCAGTCCCGGGGACAGGGTGCCTGGCTACACCTTC. Translating gives CASSPGDRVPGYTF.

In DNA, the CDR3 is TGTGCCAGCAGGACAGGGATTATCTCTGAAGCTTTCTTT. It specifies CASRTGIISEAFF. The chain links TRBV2 to TRBJ1-1; 7 nucleotides match TRBD1. The CDR3 loop spans 13 amino acids. With V trimmed by 6 bases and J by 6 bases, 7 bases remained unmatched. CDR1 and CDR2 from the germline V gene are SNHLY and FYNNEI.

This clonotype has ten or more counts. CDR3 coding DNA: TGTGCCAGCAGTTACGGCGGGCCACAAGAGACCCAGTACTTC. Protein sequence: CASSYGGPQETQYF. The V gene is TRBV6-2 or TRBV6-3, the J gene TRBJ2-5; tentative D call: TRBD2 (5 bases). V shed 2 bases and J shed 2 bases, with 9 bases lying between them. The germline V gene encodes CDR1 MNHEY and CDR2 SVGEGT. The CDR3 loop spans 14 amino acids.

V usage is TRBV10-1 and J usage is TRBJ2-1, with a weak D call TRBD1 (5 bases). Germline V gives CDR1 WNHNN, CDR2 SYGVQD (reference sequence). The CDR3 is made up of 14 amino acids. V was clipped by 3 bases and J by 7 bases, with 13 bases between them. The CDR3 DNA is TGCGCCAGCAGTGATATAACAGGTTGGAATGAGCAGTTCTTC. Its translation: CASSDITGWNEQFF.

This clonotype has a count of ten or more. This chain links TRBV27 with TRBJ2-7; 7 bases are a match to TRBD2. Germline V gene data show CDR1 as MNHEY and CDR2 as SMNVEV (reference sequence). After removal of 5 bases from V and 2 bases from J, the junction contained 6 bases not matched to a gene. This CDR3 is 14 amino acids long. The CDR3 DNA reads TGTGCCAGCAGTCCACTAGCGAGCCCCTACGAGCAGTACTTC. The encoded protein is CASSPLASPYEQYF.

Many counts were recorded for this clonotype. The chain recombines TRBV7-9 with TRBJ1-1; the D is unclear. The CDR3 is made up of 15 amino acids. CDR1 is SEHNR and CDR2 is FQNEAQ in the germline V gene (reference sequence). The V and J ends lost 4 bases and 2 bases respectively, with 14 bases between them. The CDR3 DNA follows: TGTGCCAGCAGCTCAATCCGGGCCGTCAACACTGAAGCTTTCTTT. This gives the protein CASSSIRAVNTEAFF.

The chain carries TRBV14 and TRBJ2-3; D is perhaps TRBD2 (6 bases). Trimming shortened V by 3 bases and J by 2 bases, and 9 bases separated the two germline ends. Germline CDR1 and CDR2: SGHDN and FVKESK. The CDR3 is 14 amino acids. For the CDR3, the DNA is TGTGCCAGCAGCCAGCGGGACTTCACAGATACGCAGTATTTT. This gives the protein CASSQRDFTDTQYF. Looking up the rest from reference TRBV14 and TRBJ2-3 gives the full variable domain: EAGVTQFPSHSVIEKGQTVTLRCDPISGHDNLYWYRRVMGKEIKFLLHFVKESKQDESGMPNNRFLAERTGGTYSTLKVQPAELEDSGVYFCASSQRDFTDTQYFGPGTRLTVL.

The rearrangement joins TRBV14 to TRBJ2-1; the match to TRBD2 covers 8 bases. Germline V gives CDR1 SGHDN, CDR2 FVKESK. CDR3 size: 16 residues. Losses at the gene ends were 2 bases for V and 6 bases for J; bases not matched to a gene: 9. The CDR3 DNA is TGTGCCAGCAGCCAAAGACTCAGCGGGGGCGGCAATGAGCAGTTCTTC. This encodes CASSQRLSGGGNEQFF. The variable domain in full, with the rest retrieved from reference TRBV14 and TRBJ2-1, is EAGVTQFPSHSVIEKGQTVTLRCDPISGHDNLYWYRRVMGKEIKFLLHFVKESKQDESGMPNNRFLAERTGGTYSTLKVQPAELEDSGVYFCASSQRLSGGGNEQFFGPGTRLTVL.

This clonotype has at least ten counts. The gene calls are TRBV20-1 and TRBJ2-1; a weak D match, TRBD1 (6 bases). Trimming pared 3 bases from V and 3 bases from J, leaving 27 bases between. From germline, CDR1 is DFQATT and CDR2 SNEGSKA (reference sequence). The CDR3 loop spans 19 amino acids. This chain's CDR3 is CSASRHGFWGHRDYNEQFF. CDR3 in DNA: TGCAGTGCTAGCCGCCACGGGTTTTGGGGGCACAGAGACTACAATGAGCAGTTCTTC.

This clonotype has a handful of counts. This sequence joins TRBV12-3 or TRBV12-4 and TRBJ2-3; 8 bases line up with TRBD2. V trimming: 10 bases; J trimming: 2 bases; junction bases outside the gene matches: 8. There are 14 residues in the CDR3. CDR3 loop: CATGPGGNTDTQYF. For the CDR3, the DNA is TGTGCCACGGGGCCGGGGGGGAACACAGATACGCAGTATTTT.

This chain uses TRBV12-3 or TRBV12-4 with TRBJ2-7, with D possibly matching TRBD1 (6 bases). There are 15 residues in the CDR3. V gave up 4 bases and J gave up 0 bases, with 13 bases separating them. CDR3 in amino acids: CASSSGQISSYEQYF. DNA for the CDR3: TGTGCCAGCAGTTCCGGACAGATCAGCTCCTACGAGCAGTACTTC.

The chain uses TRBV20-1 and TRBJ2-4, with a possible D match to TRBD2 (6 bases). V was clipped by 0 bases and J by 8 bases, with 20 bases between them. This CDR3 has 16 residues. CDR1 DFQATT and CDR2 SNEGSKA come from the germline V gene (reference sequence). The CDR3 region has the DNA TGCAGTGCTAGAGAGAGAGCGGGCGCCCGGCGGGACATTCAGTACTTC. This translates into CSARERAGARRDIQYF.

This clonotype was seen ten or more times. The chain joins TRBV11-2 to TRBJ2-7; D unresolved. CDR1 SGHAT and CDR2 FQNNGV come from the germline V gene. CDR3 length: 18 amino acids. Trimming left V 0 bases short and J 0 bases short, with 18 bases between. The CDR3 protein is CASSLDRSGITLSYEQYF. The CDR3, as DNA: TGTGCCAGCAGCTTAGATAGGTCAGGCATCACCCTCTCCTACGAGCAGTACTTC.

This clonotype has ten or more counts. This rearrangement joins TRBV6-2 or TRBV6-3 to TRBJ1-1; D is unclear. CDR1 and CDR2 from the germline V gene are MNHEY and SVGEGT. The CDR3 is 14 amino acids. Trimming removed 5 bases at V and 4 bases at J, with 14 bases between. The CDR3 sequence is CASSEQSRGTEAFF. CDR3 in DNA: TGTGCCAGCAGTGAACAATCTCGGGGCACTGAAGCTTTCTTT.

This clonotype has a count of ten or more. V and J are TRBV29-1 and TRBJ2-5; the match to TRBD2 covers 10 bases. From germline, CDR1 is SQVTM and CDR2 ANQGSEA. V gave up 4 bases and J gave up 5 bases; unmatched junction bases: 16. The CDR3 totals 17 residues. The CDR3 DNA reads as TGCAGCGTTGGGCCCCCTAGCGGGGGTTCCCGATGGGAGACCCAGTACTTC. Protein: CSVGPPSGGSRWETQYF. Filled out from reference TRBV29-1 and TRBJ2-5, the complete variable domain reads SAVISQKPSRDICQRGTSLTIQCQVDSQVTMMFWYRQQPGQSLTLIATANQGSEATYESGFVIDKFPISRPNLTFSTLTVSNMSPEDSSIYLCSVGPPSGGSRWETQYFGPGTRLLVL.

This clonotype was counted between two and nine times. V gene TRBV6-2 or TRBV6-3 combines with J gene TRBJ2-4; D is unclear. Between the trimmed V and J ends, which lost 2 bases and 6 bases, there was a span of 8 bases. This CDR3 is 13 amino acids long. CDR1 is MNHEY, CDR2 SVGEGT, per germline. CDR3 region: CASSYEGLNIQYF. CDR3 nucleotide sequence: TGTGCCAGCAGTTACGAAGGGTTAAACATTCAGTACTTC.

The table lists this clonotype with a few counts. The rearrangement joins TRBV2 to TRBJ1-1; TRBD1 matches 9 bases. This CDR3 region has 13 residues. In germline, CDR1 is SNHLY, CDR2 FYNNEI. Trimming at V came to 9 bases and at J to 3 bases, leaving 5 bases not matched to a gene. The CDR3: CARRDREDTEAFF. Here the CDR3 DNA reads TGTGCCAGGAGGGACAGGGAGGACACTGAAGCTTTCTTT.

The chain links TRBV11-2 to TRBJ2-5; D is undetermined. Looked up from germline, CDR1 is SGHAT and CDR2 is FQNNGV. The CDR3 loop spans 12 amino acids. Trimming took off 1 base at V and 2 bases at J, with 2 bases between the two ends. CDR3 DNA: TGTGCCAGCAGCTTAGCTCAAGAGACCCAGTACTTC. As protein: CASSLAQETQYF.

This clonotype was picked up many times. The chain combines TRBV29-1 with TRBJ2-7, with 9 bases lining up with TRBD1. Trimming cost V 7 bases and J 2 bases; bases outside gene matches: 6. The CDR3 consists of 13 residues. The V gene's germline CDR1 is SQVTM and CDR2 ANQGSEA. CDR3 residues: CSARGQGPYEQYF. The DNA for the CDR3 is TGCAGCGCTCGGGGACAGGGACCCTACGAGCAGTACTTC.

This clonotype was seen a handful of times. The chain employs TRBV20-1 and TRBJ2-7; 7 bases are a match to TRBD1. V shed 6 bases and J 7 bases; nucleotides not matched to a gene: 15. The CDR3 totals 14 residues. CDR1 and CDR2 from the germline V gene are DFQATT and SNEGSKA (reference sequence). The CDR3 DNA reads as TGCAGTGCCACCGACAGGGTCCGGCTTCGGGAGCAGTACTTC. It specifies CSATDRVRLREQYF.

This clonotype appeared many times. The DNA for the CDR3 is TGTGCCAGCAGCCATAGGGGGGGAAATCAGCCCCAGCATTTT. This encodes CASSHRGGNQPQHF. This chain links TRBV3-1 with TRBJ1-5; D might be TRBD1 (6 bases). Germline V gene lookup returns CDR1 LGHDT and CDR2 YNNKEL (reference sequence). The CDR3 extends over 14 amino acids. Trimming took off 3 bases at V and 4 bases at J, with 10 bases between the two ends. Drawing the rest from reference TRBV3-1 and TRBJ1-5, the complete variable domain is DTAVSQTPKYLVTQMGNDKSIKCEQNLGHDTMYWYKQDSKKFLKIMFSYNNKELIINETVPNRFSPKSPDKAHLNLHINSLELGDSAVYFCASSHRGGNQPQHFGDGTRLSIL.

This chain links TRBV12-3 or TRBV12-4 with TRBJ1-5; the D gene is possibly TRBD1 (6 bases). The CDR3 is 18 amino acids. V shed 4 bases and J shed 0 bases, with 19 bases lying between them. The CDR3 region has the DNA TGTGCCAGCAGTTCGGGGGCCCCAACTTCGTATAGCAATCAGCCCCAGCATTTT. This codes for CASSSGAPTSYSNQPQHF.

This clonotype was seen ten or more times. An end of the junction does not agree with germline; a read error may underlie this. The chain recombines TRBV11-2 with TRBJ1-2, with 11 nucleotides matching TRBD1. The CDR3 covers 11 residues. In germline, CDR1 is SGHAT, CDR2 FQNNGV. The CDR3 here is CASSQGQGALF. In nucleotides, the CDR3 is TGTGCCAGCAGCCAAGGACAGGGGGCCCTCTTC.